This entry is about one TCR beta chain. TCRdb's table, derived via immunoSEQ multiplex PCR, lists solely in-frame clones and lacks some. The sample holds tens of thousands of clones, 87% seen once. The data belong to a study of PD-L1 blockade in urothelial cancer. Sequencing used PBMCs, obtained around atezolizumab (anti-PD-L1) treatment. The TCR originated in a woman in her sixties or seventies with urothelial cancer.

CDR3 sequence: CASSPRGSSYEQYF. CDR3 coding DNA: TGTGCCAGCTCACCACGAGGCAGCTCCTACGAGCAGTACTTC. The chain is built from TRBV18 and TRBJ2-7; the D is unclear. The V end was cut by 1 base, the J end by 0 bases, with 7 bases between. CDR1 is KGHSH, CDR2 LQKENI, per germline. The CDR3 consists of 14 residues.